The entry below describes one TCR beta chain. Its antigen is unknown. The naive CD8 subset, CD45RO-negative cells positively selected for CCR7, excluded terminally differentiated effector memory CD45RA+ cells. This specimen belongs to a study of shared clonotypes between healthy human individuals. Study outcomes and limitations: Clonotypes shared by all four donors outscored non-shared clonotypes in generation probability.

Method: immunoSEQ multiplex PCR; TCRdb's copy keeps in-frame clones and lacks some. The profile shows about 680,000 clones, 92% of them singletons. Trimming cost V 2 bases and J 9 bases, with 8 bases left between them. Germline V lookup: CDR1 MGHRA, CDR2 YSYEKL. CDR3 length equals 12 residues. This sequence was found in a man younger than 45 in good health. Sequencing used naive CD8+ T cells sorted from blood. The chain uses TRBV4-1 and TRBJ2-1; D is perhaps TRBD1 (6 bases). CDR3: CASSQLGGEQFF. The CDR3 nucleotides are TGCGCCAGCAGCCAACTAGGGGGTGAGCAGTTCTTC.